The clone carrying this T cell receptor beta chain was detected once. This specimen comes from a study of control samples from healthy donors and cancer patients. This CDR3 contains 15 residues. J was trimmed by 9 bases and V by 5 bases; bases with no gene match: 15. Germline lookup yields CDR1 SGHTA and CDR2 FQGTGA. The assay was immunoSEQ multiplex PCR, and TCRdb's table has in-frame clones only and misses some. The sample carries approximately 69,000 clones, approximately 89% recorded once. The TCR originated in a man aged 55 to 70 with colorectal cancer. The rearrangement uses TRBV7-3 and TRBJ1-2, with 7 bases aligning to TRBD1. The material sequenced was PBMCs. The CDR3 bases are TGTGCCAGCAGCCTACTCGGACAGGCCGATGTTCGCTACACCTTC. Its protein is CASSLLGQADVRYTF.